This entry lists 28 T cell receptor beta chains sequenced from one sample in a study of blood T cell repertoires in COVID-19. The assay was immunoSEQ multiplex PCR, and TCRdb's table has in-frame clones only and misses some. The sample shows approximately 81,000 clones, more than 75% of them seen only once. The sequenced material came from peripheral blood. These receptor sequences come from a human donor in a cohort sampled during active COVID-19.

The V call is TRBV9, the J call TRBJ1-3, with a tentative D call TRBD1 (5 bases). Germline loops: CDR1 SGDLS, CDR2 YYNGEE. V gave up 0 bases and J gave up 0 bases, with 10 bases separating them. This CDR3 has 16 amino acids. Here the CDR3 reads CASSVGQPISGNTIYF. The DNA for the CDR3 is TGTGCCAGCAGCGTAGGACAGCCCATCTCTGGAAACACCATATATTTT.

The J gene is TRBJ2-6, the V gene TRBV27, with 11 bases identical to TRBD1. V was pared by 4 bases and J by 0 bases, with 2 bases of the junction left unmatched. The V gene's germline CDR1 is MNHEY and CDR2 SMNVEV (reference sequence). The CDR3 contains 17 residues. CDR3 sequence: CASSWTGGLSGANVLTF. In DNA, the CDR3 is TGTGCCAGCAGTTGGACAGGGGGCCTCTCTGGGGCCAACGTCCTGACTTTC.

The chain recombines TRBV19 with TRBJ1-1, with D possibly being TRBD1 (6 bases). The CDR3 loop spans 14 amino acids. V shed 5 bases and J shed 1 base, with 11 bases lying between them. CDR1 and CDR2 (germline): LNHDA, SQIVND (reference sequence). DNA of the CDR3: TGTGCCAGTAGTTACCTGACAGGGAACACTGAAGCTTTCTTT. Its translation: CASSYLTGNTEAFF.

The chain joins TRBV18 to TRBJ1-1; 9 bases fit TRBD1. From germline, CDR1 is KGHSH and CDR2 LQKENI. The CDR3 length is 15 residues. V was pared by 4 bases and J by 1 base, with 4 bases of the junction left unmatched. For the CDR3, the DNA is TGTGCCAGCTCACGCACAGGGGGCGAGAACACTGAAGCTTTCTTT. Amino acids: CASSRTGGENTEAFF.

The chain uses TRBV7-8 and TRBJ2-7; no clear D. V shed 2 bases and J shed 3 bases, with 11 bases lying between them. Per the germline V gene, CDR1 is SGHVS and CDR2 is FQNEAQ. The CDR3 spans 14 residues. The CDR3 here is CASSLPPTDYEQYF. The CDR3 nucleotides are TGTGCCAGCAGCTTACCACCGACTGACTACGAGCAGTACTTC. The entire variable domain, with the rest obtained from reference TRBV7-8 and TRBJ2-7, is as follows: GAGVSQSPRYKVAKRGQDVALRCDPISGHVSLFWYQQALGQGPEFLTYFQNEAQLDKSGLPSDRFFAERPEGSVSTLKIQRTQQEDSAVYLCASSLPPTDYEQYFGPGTRLTVT.

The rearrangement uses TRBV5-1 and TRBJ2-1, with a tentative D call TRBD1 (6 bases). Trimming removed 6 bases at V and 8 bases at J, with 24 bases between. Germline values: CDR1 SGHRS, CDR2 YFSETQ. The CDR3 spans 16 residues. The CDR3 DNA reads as TGCGCCAGCACCTCCGGGACGGAGAGGGGGATCGATGAGCAGTTCTTC. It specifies CASTSGTERGIDEQFF. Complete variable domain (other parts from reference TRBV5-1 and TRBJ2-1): KAGVTQTPRYLIKTRGQQVTLSCSPISGHRSVSWYQQTPGQGLQFLFEYFSETQRNKGNFPGRFSGRQFSNSRSEMNVSTLELGDSALYLCASTSGTERGIDEQFFGPGTRLTVL.

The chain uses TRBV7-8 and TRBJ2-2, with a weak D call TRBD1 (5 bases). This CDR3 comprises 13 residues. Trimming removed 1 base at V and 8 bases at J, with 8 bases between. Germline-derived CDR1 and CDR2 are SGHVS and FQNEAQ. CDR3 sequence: CASSLGRGGELFF. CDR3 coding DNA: TGTGCCAGCAGCTTAGGAAGGGGTGGGGAGCTGTTTTTT.

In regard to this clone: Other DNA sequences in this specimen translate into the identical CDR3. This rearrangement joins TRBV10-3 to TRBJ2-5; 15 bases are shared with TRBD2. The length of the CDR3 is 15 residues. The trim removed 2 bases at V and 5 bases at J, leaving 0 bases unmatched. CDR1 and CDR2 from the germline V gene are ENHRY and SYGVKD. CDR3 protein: CAISEGLAGGETQYF. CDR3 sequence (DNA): TGTGCCATCAGTGAGGGACTAGCGGGGGGGGAGACCCAGTACTTC.

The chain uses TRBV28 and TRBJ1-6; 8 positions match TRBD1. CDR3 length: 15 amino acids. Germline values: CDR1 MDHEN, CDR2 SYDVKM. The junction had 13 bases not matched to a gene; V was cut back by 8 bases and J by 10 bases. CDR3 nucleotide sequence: TGTGCCAGCGGCGTCTCGTCAGGGGGCGGGTCACCCCTCCACTTT. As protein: CASGVSSGGGSPLHF.

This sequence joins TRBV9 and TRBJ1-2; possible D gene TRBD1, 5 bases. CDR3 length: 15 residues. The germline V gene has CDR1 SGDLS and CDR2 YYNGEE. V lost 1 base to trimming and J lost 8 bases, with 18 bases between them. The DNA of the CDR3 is TGTGCCAGCAGCGTAACAATTACGGGGGTGCGCGGCTACACCTTC. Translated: CASSVTITGVRGYTF.

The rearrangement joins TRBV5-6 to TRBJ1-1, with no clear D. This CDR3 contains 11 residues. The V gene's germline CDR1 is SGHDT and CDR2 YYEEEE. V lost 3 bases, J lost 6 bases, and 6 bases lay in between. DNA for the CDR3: TGTGCCAGCAGCTACTCGTCTGAAGCTTTCTTT. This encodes CASSYSSEAFF.

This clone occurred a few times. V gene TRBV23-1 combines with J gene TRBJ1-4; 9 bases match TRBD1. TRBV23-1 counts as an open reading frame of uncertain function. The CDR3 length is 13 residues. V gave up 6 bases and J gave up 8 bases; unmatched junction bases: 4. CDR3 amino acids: CASRQGAGEKLFF. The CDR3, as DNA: TGCGCCAGCAGACAGGGGGCAGGGGAAAAACTGTTTTTT.

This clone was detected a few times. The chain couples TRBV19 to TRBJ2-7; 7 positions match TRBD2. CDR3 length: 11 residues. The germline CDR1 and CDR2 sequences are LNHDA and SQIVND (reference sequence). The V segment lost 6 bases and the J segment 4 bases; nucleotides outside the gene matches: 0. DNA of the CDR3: TGTGCCAGTAGCGGGGGGTACGAGCAGTACTTC. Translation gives CASSGGYEQYF.

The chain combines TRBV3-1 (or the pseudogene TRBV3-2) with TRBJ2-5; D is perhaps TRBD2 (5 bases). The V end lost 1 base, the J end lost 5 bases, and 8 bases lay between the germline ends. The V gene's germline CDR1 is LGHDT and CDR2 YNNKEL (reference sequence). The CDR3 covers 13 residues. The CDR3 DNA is TGTGCCAGCAGCCAAGGGAGGTCGGAGACCCAGTACTTC. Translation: CASSQGRSETQYF.

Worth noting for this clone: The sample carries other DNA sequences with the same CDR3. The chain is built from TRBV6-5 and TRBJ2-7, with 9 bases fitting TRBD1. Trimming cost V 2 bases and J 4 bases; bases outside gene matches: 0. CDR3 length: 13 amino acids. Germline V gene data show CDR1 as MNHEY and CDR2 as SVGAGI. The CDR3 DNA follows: TGTGCCAGCAGTTACGGGACAGGGTACGAGCAGTACTTC. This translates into CASSYGTGYEQYF.

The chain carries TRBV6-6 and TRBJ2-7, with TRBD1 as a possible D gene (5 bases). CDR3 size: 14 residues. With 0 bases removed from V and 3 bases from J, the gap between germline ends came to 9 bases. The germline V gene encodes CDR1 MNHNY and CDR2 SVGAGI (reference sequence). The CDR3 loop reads CASSYSVGDYEQYF. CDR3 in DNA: TGTGCCAGCAGTTACTCGGTAGGGGACTACGAGCAGTACTTC.

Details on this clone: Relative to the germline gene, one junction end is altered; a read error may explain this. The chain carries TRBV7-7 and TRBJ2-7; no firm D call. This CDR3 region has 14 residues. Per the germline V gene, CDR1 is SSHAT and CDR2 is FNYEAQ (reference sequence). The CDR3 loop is CASSLGTDVYEQYF. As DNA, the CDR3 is TGTGCTAGCAGCTTAGGTACTGATGTCTACGAGCAGTACTTC.

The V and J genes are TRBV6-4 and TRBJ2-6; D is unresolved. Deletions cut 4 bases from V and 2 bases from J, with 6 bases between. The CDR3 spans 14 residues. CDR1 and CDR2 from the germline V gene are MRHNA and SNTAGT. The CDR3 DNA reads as TGTGCCAGCAGTGTCGCGGCTGGGGCCAACGTCCTGACTTTC. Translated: CASSVAAGANVLTF.

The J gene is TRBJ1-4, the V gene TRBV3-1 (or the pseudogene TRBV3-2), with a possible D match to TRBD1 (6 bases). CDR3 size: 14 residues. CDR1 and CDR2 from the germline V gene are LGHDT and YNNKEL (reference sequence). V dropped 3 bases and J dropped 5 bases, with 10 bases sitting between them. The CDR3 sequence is CASSHTGFNEKLFF. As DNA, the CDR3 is TGTGCCAGCAGCCATACAGGGTTCAATGAAAAACTGTTTTTT.

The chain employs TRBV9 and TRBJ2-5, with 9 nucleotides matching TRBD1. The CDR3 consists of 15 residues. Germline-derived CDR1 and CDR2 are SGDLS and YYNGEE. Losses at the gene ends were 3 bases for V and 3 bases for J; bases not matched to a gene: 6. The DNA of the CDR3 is TGTGCCAGCAGCGGCTACCGGGACAGGGAAGAGACCCAGTACTTC. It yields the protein CASSGYRDREETQYF.

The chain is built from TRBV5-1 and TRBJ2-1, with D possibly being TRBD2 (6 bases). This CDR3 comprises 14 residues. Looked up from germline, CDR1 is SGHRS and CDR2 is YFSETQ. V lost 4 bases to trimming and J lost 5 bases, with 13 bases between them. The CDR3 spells CASSIGGTNNEQFF. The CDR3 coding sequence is TGCGCCAGCAGCATTGGGGGGACCAACAATGAGCAGTTCTTC.

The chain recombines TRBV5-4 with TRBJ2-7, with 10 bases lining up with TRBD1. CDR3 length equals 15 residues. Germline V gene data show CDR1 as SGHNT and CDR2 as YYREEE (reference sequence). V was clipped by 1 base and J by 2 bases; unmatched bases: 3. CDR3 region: CASSLPGTGAYEQYF. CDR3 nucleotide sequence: TGTGCCAGCAGCTTGCCCGGGACAGGGGCCTACGAGCAGTACTTC.

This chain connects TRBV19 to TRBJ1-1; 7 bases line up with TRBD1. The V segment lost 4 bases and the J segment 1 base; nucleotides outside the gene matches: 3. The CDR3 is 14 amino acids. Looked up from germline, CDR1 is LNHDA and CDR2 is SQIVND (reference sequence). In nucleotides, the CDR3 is TGTGCCAGTAGTACCAGACAGGGGAACACTGAAGCTTTCTTT. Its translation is CASSTRQGNTEAFF.

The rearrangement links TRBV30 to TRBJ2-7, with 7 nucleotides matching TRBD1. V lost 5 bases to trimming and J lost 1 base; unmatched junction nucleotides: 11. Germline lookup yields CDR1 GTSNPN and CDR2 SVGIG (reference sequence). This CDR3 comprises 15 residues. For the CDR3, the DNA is TGTGCCTGGGACCCTGGGGACAGATTTTCCTACGAGCAGTACTTC. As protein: CAWDPGDRFSYEQYF.

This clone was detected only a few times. The CDR3 loop is CSVEGEGSYEQYF. The CDR3 region has the DNA TGCAGCGTTGAGGGGGAGGGGTCCTACGAGCAGTACTTC. The V call is TRBV29-1, the J call TRBJ2-7; 7 bases line up with TRBD2. CDR3 length equals 13 residues. In germline, CDR1 is SQVTM, CDR2 ANQGSEA. The V segment lost 3 bases and the J segment 1 base; nucleotides outside the gene matches: 3.

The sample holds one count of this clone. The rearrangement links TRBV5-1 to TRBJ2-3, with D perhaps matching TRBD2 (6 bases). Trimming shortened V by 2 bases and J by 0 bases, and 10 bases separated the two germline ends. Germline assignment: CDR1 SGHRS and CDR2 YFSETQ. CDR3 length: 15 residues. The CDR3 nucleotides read TGCGCCAGCAGCTTACGGGGGATTAGCACAGATACGCAGTATTTT. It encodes CASSLRGISTDTQYF.

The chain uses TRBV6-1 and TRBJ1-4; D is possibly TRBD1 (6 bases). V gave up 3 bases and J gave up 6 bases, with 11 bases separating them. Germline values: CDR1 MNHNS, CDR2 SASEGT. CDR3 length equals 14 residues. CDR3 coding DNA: TGTGCCAGCAGTGAGGGGGGGGGCGATGAAAAACTGTTTTTT. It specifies CASSEGGGDEKLFF.

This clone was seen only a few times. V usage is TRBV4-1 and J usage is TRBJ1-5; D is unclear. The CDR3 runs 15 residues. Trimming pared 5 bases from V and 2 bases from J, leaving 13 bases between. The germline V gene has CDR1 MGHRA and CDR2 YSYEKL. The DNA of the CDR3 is TGCGCCAGCAGCTATTCGTCCGGAGGCAATCAGCCCCAGCATTTT. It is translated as CASSYSSGGNQPQHF.